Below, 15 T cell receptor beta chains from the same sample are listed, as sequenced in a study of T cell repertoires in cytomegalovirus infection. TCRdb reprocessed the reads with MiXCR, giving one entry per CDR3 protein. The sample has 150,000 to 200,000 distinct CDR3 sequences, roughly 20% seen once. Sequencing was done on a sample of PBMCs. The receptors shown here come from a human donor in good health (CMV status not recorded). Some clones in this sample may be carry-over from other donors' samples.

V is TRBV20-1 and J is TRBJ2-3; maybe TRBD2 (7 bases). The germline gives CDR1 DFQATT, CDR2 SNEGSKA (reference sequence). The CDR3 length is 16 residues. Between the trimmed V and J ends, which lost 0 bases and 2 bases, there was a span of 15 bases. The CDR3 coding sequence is TGCAGTGCTAGAGATTTGGGAGGGGGGCACACAGATACGCAGTATTTT. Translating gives CSARDLGGGHTDTQYF.

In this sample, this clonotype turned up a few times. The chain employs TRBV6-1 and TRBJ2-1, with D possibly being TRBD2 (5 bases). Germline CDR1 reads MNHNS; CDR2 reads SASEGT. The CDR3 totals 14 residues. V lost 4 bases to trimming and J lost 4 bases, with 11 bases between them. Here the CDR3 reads CASSALDWYNEQFF. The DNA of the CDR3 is TGTGCCAGCAGTGCCCTGGACTGGTACAATGAGCAGTTCTTC.

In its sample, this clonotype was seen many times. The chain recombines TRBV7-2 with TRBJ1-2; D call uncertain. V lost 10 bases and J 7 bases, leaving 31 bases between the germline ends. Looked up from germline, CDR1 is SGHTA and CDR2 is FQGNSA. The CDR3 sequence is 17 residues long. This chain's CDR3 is CATFMGADILPAGGYTF. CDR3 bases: TGTGCCACCTTTATGGGCGCAGATATACTCCCCGCAGGTGGCTACACCTTC.

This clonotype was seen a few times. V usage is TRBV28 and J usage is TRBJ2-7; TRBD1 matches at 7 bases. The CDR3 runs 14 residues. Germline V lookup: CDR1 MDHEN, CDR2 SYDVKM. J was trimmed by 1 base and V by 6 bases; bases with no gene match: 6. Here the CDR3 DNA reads TGTGCCAGCAGACTGACAGGGATTTCCTACGAGCAGTACTTC. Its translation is CASRLTGISYEQYF.

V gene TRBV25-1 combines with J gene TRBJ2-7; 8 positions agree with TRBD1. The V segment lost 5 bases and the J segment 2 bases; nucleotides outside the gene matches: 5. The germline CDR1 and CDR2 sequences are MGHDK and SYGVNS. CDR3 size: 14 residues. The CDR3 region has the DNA TGTGCCAGCAGTATCCGACAGGGGCCCTACGAGCAGTACTTC. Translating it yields CASSIRQGPYEQYF.

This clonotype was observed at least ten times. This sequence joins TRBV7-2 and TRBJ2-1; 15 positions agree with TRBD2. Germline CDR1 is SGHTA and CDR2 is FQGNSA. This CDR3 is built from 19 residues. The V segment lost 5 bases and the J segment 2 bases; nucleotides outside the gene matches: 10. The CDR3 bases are TGTGCCAGCAGCCCAAGAGGGACTAGCGGGAGGCCTCCCTACAATGAGCAGTTCTTC. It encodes CASSPRGTSGRPPYNEQFF.

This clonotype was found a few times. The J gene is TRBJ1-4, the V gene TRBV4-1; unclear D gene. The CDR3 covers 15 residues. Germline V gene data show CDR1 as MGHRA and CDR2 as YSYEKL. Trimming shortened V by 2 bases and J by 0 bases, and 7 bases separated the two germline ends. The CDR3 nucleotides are TGCGCCAGCAGCCAATACACCGCAACTAATGAAAAACTGTTTTTT. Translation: CASSQYTATNEKLFF.

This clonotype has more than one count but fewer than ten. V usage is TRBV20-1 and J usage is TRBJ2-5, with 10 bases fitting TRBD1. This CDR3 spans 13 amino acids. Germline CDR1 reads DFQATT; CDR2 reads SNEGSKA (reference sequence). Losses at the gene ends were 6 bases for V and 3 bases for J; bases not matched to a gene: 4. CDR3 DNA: TGCAGTGCGACCGGGACAGGGGAAGAGACCCAGTACTTC. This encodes CSATGTGEETQYF.

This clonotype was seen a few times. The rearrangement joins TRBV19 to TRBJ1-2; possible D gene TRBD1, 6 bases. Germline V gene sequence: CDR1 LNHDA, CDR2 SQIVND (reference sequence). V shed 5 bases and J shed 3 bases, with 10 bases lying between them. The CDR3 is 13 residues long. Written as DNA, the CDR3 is TGTGCCAGTAGTGGGGACAACTACTATGGCTACACCTTC. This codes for CASSGDNYYGYTF.

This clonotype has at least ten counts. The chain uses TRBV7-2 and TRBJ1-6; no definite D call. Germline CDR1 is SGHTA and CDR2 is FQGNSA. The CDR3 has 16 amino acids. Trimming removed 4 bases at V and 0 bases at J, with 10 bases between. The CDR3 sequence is CASSSDFSSYNSPLHF. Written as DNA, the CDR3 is TGTGCCAGCAGCTCGGACTTTAGCTCCTATAATTCACCCCTCCACTTT.

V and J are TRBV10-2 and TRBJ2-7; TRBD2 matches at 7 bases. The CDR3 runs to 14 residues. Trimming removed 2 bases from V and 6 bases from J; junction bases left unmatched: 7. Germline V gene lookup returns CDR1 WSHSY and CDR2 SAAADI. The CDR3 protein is CASSEGLVAFEQYF. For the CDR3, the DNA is TGCGCCAGCAGTGAGGGACTAGTCGCCTTCGAGCAGTACTTC.

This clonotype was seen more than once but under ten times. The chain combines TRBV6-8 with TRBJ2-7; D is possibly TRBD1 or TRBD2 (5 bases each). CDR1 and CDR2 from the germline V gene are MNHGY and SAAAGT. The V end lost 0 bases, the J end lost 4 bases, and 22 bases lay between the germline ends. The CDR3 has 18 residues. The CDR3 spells CASSYSGVGSGPGYEQYF. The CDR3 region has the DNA TGTGCCAGCAGTTACTCGGGAGTCGGATCGGGGCCAGGTTACGAGCAGTACTTC.

CDR3 bases: TGTGCCAGCAGTCGACTGAAAACCATTACCGGGACAGGGGTCTACGAGCAGTACTTC. Its protein product is CASSRLKTITGTGVYEQYF. This chain links TRBV28 with TRBJ2-7, with TRBD1 matching over 10 bases. This CDR3 has 19 residues. The V segment lost 5 bases and the J segment 3 bases; nucleotides outside the gene matches: 19. Germline CDR1 and CDR2: MDHEN and SYDVKM.

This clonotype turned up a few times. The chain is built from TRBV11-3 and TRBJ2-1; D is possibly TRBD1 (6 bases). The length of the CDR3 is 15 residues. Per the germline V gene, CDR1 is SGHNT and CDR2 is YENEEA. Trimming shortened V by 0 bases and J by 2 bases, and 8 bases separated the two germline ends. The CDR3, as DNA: TGTGCCAGCAGCTTAGAACAGGGTACCTACAATGAGCAGTTCTTC. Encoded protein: CASSLEQGTYNEQFF.

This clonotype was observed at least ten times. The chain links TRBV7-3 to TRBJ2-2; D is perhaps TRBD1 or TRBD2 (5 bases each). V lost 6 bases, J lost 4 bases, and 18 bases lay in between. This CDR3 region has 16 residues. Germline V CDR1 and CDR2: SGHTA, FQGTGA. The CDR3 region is CASSLVVRGATGELFF. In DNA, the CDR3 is TGTGCCAGCAGTCTTGTAGTGAGGGGCGCCACCGGGGAGCTGTTTTTT. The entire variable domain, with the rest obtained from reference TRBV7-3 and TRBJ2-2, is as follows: GAGVSQTPSNKVTEKGKYVELRCDPISGHTALYWYRQSLGQGPEFLIYFQGTGAADDSGLPNDRFFAVRPEGSVSTLKIQRTERGDSAVYLCASSLVVRGATGELFFGEGSRLTVL.